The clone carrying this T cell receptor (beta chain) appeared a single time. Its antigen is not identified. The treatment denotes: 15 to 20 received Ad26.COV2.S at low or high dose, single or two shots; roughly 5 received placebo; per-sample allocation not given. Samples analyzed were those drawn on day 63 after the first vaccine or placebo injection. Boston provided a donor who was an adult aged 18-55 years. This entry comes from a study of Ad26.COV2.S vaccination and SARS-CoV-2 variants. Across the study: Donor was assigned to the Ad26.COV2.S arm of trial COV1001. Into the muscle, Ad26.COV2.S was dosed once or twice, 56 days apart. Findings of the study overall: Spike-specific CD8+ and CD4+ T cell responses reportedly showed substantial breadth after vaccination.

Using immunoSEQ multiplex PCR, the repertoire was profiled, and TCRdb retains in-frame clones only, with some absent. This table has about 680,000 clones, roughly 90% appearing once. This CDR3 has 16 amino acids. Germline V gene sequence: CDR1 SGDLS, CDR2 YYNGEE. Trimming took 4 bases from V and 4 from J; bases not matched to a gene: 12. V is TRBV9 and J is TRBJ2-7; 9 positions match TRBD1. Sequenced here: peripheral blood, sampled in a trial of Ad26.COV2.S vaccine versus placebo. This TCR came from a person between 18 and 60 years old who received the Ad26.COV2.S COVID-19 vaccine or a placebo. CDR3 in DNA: TGTGCCAGCAGCTTCTCTCCGGGACAGGGAGTTTACGAGCAGTACTTC. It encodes CASSFSPGQGVYEQYF.